Following are 3 T cell receptor beta chains from one sample sequenced in a study of T and B cells in COVID-19 patients. From blood, roughly 250-550 ng of genomic DNA served as TRB template. TRB rearrangements were amplified by multiplex PCR with BIOMED2 TRB-A/B primers. TCRdb itself ran the multiplex PCR reads through MiXCR, one entry per CDR3 protein. The table lists several thousand distinct CDR3 sequences, about 23% of them singletons. Material: blood. These receptors came from a human donor who had recovered from COVID-19.

This clonotype is classed as medium-sized. The chain carries TRBV6-5 and TRBJ2-3; TRBD1 aligns across 9 bases. The germline V gene encodes CDR1 MNHEY and CDR2 SVGAGI. The CDR3 totals 18 residues. J was trimmed by 6 bases and V by 4 bases; bases with no gene match: 17. The CDR3 is CASSSRRDTGGAWDTQYF. As DNA, the CDR3 is TGTGCCAGCAGTTCCCGAAGAGATACAGGGGGCGCATGGGATACGCAGTATTTT.

By proportion, this clonotype is medium-sized. The chain employs TRBV11-1 and TRBJ1-6; no reliable D call. CDR1 SGHAT and CDR2 FQDESV come from the germline V gene (reference sequence). Trimming took off 3 bases at V and 0 bases at J, with 3 bases between the two ends. The CDR3 is 14 amino acids. In nucleotides, the CDR3 is TGTGCCAGCAGCTTTAGCTCCTATAATTCACCCCTCCACTTT. It translates to CASSFSSYNSPLHF.

The table lists this clonotype with a few counts. The V and J genes are TRBV14 and TRBJ1-2; D is possibly TRBD1 (5 bases). Germline loops: CDR1 SGHDN, CDR2 FVKESK. The germline V and J ends were trimmed by 1 base and 8 bases, with 17 bases remaining between them. The CDR3 covers 15 residues. For the CDR3, the DNA is TGTGCCAGCAGCCAAGGGCAAGCCCTGAGGGACGGCTACACCTTC. The encoded protein is CASSQGQALRDGYTF.